This TCR beta chain comes out of a study of blood T cell repertoires in COVID-19. Background on the study: Acute-phase and convalescent COVID-19 samples originated in the United States, Italy and Spain.

Germline V gene sequence: CDR1 SGHNT, CDR2 YYREEE (reference sequence). The CDR3 spans 14 residues. Trimming cost V 0 bases and J 7 bases, with 13 bases left between them. The study drew participants aged about 18 to 89 years from some 24 US areas. Donors were grouped by their self-reported clinical history. Data came from immunoSEQ multiplex PCR; TCRdb stores just in-frame clones and leaves some out. Among about 370,000 clones listed, roughly nine tenths were seen once. This sequence originates from a man aged 18 to 29 who had recovered from COVID-19. This chain joins TRBV5-4 and TRBJ1-2; the D is unclear. The sample comprised PBMCs or T cells enriched from blood (not recorded which). This chain's CDR3 is CASSLAGGFRGYTF. CDR3 DNA: TGTGCCAGCAGCTTGGCCGGCGGGTTTCGTGGCTACACCTTC.